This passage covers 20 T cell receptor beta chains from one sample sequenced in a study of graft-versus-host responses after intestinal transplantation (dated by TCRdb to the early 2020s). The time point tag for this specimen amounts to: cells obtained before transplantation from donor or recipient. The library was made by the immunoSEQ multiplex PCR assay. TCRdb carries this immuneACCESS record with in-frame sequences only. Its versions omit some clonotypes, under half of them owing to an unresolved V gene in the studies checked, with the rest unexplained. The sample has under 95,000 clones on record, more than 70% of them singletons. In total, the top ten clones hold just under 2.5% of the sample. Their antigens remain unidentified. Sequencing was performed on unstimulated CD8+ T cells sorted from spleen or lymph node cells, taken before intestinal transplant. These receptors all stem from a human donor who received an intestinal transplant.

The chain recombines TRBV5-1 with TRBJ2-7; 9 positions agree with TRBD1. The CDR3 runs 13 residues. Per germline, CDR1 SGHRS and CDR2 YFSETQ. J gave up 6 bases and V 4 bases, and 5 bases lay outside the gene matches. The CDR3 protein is CASSRDRVVEQYF. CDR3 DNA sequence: TGCGCCAGCAGCCGGGACAGGGTTGTCGAGCAGTACTTC.

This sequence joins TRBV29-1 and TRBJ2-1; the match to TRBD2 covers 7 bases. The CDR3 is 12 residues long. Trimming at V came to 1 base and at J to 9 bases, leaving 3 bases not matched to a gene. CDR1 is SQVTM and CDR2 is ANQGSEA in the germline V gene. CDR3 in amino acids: CSVEGGSGEQFF. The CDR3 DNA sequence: TGCAGCGTTGAAGGCGGGAGCGGTGAGCAGTTCTTC.

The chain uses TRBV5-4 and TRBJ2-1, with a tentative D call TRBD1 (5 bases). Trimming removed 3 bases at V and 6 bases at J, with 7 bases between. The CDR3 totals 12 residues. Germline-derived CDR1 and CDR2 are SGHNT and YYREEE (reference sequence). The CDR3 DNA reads TGTGCCAGCAGCTGGCAGGGCAATGAGCAGTTCTTC. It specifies CASSWQGNEQFF.

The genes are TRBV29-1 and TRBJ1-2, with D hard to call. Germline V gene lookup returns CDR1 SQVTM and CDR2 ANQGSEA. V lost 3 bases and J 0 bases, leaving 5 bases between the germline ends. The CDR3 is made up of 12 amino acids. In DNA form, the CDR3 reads TGCAGCGTTGACGGTACTAACTATGGCTACACCTTC. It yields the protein CSVDGTNYGYTF.

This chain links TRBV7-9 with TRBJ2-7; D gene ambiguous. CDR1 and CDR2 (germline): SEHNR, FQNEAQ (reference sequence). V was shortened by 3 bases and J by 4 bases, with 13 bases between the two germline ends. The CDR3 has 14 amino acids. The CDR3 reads CASSFGNTTYEQYF. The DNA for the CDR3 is TGTGCCAGCAGCTTCGGTAATACCACGTACGAGCAGTACTTC.

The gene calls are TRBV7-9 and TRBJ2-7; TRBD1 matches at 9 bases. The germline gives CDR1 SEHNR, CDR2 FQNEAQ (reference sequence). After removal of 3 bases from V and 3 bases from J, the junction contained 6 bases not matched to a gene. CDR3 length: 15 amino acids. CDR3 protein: CASSFLDRGVYEQYF. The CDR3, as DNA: TGTGCCAGCAGCTTTTTGGACAGGGGAGTCTACGAGCAGTACTTC.

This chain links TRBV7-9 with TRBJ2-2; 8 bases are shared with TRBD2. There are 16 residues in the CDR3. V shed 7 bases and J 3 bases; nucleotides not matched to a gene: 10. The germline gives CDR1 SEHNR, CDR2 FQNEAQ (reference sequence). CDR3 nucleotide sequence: TGTGCCAGCACCTGGTTAGCGGGGAGTGACACCGGGGAGCTGTTTTTT. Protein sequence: CASTWLAGSDTGELFF.

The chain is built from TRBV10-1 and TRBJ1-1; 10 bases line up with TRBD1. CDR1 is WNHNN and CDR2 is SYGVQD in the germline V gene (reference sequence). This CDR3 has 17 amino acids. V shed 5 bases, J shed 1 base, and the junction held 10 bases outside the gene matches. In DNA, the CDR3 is TGCGCCAGCAGTAATCCCGGGACAGGGGCATCGAACACTGAAGCTTTCTTT. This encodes CASSNPGTGASNTEAFF.

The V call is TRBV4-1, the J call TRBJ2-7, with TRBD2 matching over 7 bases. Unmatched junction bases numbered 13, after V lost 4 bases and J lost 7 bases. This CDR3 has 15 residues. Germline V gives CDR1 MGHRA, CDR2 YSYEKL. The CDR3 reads CASSPGGRPTVEQYF. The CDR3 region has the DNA TGCGCCAGCAGCCCGGGGGGAAGACCCACGGTGGAGCAGTACTTC.

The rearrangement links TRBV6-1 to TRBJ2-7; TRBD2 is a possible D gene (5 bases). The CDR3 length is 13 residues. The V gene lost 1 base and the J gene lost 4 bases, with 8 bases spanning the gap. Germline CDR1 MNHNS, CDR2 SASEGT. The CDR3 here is CASSEGGEYEQYF. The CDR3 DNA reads TGTGCCAGCAGTGAAGGGGGAGAATACGAGCAGTACTTC.

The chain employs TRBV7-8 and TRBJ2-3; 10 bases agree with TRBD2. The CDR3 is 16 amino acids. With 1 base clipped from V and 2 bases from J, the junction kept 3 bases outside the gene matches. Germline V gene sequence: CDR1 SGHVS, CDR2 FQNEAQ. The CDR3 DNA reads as TGTGCCAGCAGCTTAGGGACTAGCGGCTACACAGATACGCAGTATTTT. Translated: CASSLGTSGYTDTQYF.

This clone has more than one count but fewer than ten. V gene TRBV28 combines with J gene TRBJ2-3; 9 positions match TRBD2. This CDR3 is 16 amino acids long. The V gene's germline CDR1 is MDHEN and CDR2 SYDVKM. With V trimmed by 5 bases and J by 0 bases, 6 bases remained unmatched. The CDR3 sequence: CASSLRLAASTDTQYF. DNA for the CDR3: TGTGCCAGCAGTCTCAGACTAGCGGCTAGCACAGATACGCAGTATTTT. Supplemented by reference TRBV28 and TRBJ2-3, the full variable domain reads DVKVTQSSRYLVKRTGEKVFLECVQDMDHENMFWYRQDPGLGLRLIYFSYDVKMKEKGDIPEGYSVSREKKERFSLILESASTNQTSMYLCASSLRLAASTDTQYFGPGTRLTVL.

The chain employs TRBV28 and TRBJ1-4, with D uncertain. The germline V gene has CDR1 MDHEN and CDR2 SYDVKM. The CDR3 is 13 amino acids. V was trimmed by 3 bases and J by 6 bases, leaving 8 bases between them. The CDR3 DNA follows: TGTGCCAGCAGTTTTCGGGAGGATGAAAAACTGTTTTTT. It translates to CASSFREDEKLFF.

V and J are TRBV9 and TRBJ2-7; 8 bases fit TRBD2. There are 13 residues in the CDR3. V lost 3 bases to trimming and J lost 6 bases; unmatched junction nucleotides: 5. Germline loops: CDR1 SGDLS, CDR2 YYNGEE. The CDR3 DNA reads TGTGCCAGCAGCGGTAGCGGGAAAGGCGAGCAGTACTTC. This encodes CASSGSGKGEQYF.

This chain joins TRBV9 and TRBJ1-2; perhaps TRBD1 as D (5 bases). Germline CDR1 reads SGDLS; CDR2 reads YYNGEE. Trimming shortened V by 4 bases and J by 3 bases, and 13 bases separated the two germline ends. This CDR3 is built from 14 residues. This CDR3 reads CASSLADTYYGYTF. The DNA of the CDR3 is TGTGCCAGCAGCCTTGCGGACACCTACTATGGCTACACCTTC.

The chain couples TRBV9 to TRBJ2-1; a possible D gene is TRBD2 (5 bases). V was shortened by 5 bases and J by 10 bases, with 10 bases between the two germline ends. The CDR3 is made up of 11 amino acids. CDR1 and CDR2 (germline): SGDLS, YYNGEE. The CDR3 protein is CASSRGFEQFF. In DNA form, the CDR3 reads TGTGCCAGCAGTCGAGGGTTCGAGCAGTTCTTC.

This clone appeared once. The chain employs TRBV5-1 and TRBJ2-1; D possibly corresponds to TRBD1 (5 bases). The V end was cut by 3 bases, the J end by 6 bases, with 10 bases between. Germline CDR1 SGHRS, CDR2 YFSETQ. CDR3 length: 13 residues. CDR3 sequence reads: CASSSGQGNEQFF. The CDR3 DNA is TGCGCCAGCAGCTCTGGGCAGGGCAATGAGCAGTTCTTC.

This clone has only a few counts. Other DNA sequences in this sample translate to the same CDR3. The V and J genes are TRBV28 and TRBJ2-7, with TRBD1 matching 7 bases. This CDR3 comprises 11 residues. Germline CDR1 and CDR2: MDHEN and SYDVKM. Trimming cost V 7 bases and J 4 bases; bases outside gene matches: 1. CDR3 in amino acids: CASTGGYEQYF. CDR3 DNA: TGTGCCAGCACAGGGGGTTACGAGCAGTACTTC.

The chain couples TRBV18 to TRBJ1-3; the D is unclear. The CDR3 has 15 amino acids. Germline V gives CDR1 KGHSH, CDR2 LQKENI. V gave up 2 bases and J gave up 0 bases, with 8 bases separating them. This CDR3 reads CASSPETDSGNTIYF. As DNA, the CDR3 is TGTGCCAGCTCACCAGAAACTGACTCTGGAAACACCATATATTTT.

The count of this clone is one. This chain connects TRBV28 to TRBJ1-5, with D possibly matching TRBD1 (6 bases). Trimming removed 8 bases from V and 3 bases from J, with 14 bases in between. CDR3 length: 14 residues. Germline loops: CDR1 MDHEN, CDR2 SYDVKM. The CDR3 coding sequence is TGTGCCAGCTGGGAAACAGGGAACAATCAGCCCCAGCATTTT. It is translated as CASWETGNNQPQHF. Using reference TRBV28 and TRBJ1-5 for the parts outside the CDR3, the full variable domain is DVKVTQSSRYLVKRTGEKVFLECVQDMDHENMFWYRQDPGLGLRLIYFSYDVKMKEKGDIPEGYSVSREKKERFSLILESASTNQTSMYLCASWETGNNQPQHFGDGTRLSIL.